This record looks at one T cell receptor beta chain sequence and its context. As yet, its antigen is unknown. The study, taken as a whole, reports: In terms of TCR gene usage, tumor memory CD4+ T cells clustered together with blood and lymph node memory CD4+ cells, as well as with lymph node naive CD4+ cells.

Each CDR3 protein gets one entry after TCRdb re-called the 5' RACE reads with MiXCR. This table has under 6,500 distinct CDR3 sequences, 70% to 85% appearing once. Germline CDR1 SGHRS, CDR2 YFSETQ. The V and J ends lost 2 bases and 4 bases, in that order; junction bases with no gene match: 4. The CDR3 runs 15 residues. The sequence was obtained from a female donor with breast cancer. The sequenced sample was naive CD4+ T cells sorted from blood. Noted subset: naive CD4+ T cells, CD4+CD45RA+CD25-. The V and J genes are TRBV5-1 and TRBJ2-1; TRBD1 matches 9 bases. The CDR3 sequence is CASSFLGTGYNEQFF. In nucleotides, the CDR3 is TGCGCCAGCAGCTTCCTCGGGACAGGGTACAATGAGCAGTTCTTC. The whole variable domain, remainder taken from reference TRBV5-1 and TRBJ2-1, is KAGVTQTPRYLIKTRGQQVTLSCSPISGHRSVSWYQQTPGQGLQFLFEYFSETQRNKGNFPGRFSGRQFSNSRSEMNVSTLELGDSALYLCASSFLGTGYNEQFFGPGTRLTVL.